These T cell receptor beta chains were read from a single sample in a study of blood T cell repertoires in COVID-19. The repertoire was sequenced with immunoSEQ multiplex PCR; TCRdb's copy has only in-frame clones and lacks some. The sample includes approximately 250,000 clones, 88% of them seen just once. Sequenced input: PBMCs or T cells enriched from blood (not recorded which). Receptor source: a woman aged 40 to 50 with acute COVID-19. Each CDR3 is given without its conserved first and last residue. The order of the fields is V gene, J gene, CDR3 protein.

V gene: TRBV5-1; J gene: TRBJ1-6; CDR3 protein: ASSTGQGKDSPLH
V gene: TRBV7-2; J gene: TRBJ2-3; CDR3 protein: ASSPPDLTDTQY
V gene: TRBV15; J gene: TRBJ1-2; CDR3 protein: ATSAGRANYGYT
V gene: TRBV10-3; J gene: TRBJ1-3; CDR3 protein: AISDSSGNTIY
V gene: TRBV5-4; J gene: TRBJ1-1; CDR3 protein: ASSKGGSDRGTEAF
V gene: TRBV24-1; J gene: TRBJ2-2; CDR3 protein: ATSDLGTGTGELF
V gene: TRBV4-3; J gene: TRBJ1-5; CDR3 protein: ASSQDSGNQPQH
V gene: TRBV7-2; J gene: TRBJ2-1; CDR3 protein: ASSFPAGRRNEQF
V gene: TRBV5-1; J gene: TRBJ1-6; CDR3 protein: ASSLSTSSPLH
V gene: TRBV6-5; J gene: TRBJ1-5; CDR3 protein: ASREQEGGNQPQH
V gene: TRBV19; J gene: TRBJ2-5; CDR3 protein: ASSIDSELWGWETQY
V gene: TRBV4-3; J gene: TRBJ2-1; CDR3 protein: ASSQDSLAGELNEQF
V gene: TRBV7-2; J gene: TRBJ2-1; CDR3 protein: ASSFFPSNEQF
V gene: TRBV14; J gene: TRBJ1-5; CDR3 protein: ASSQGGTGNQPQH
V gene: TRBV18; J gene: TRBJ2-7; CDR3 protein: ASSMGQGGYEQY
V gene: TRBV5-4; J gene: TRBJ1-1; CDR3 protein: ASSLSGGGAF
V gene: TRBV11-3; J gene: TRBJ2-2; CDR3 protein: ASRQNTGELF
V gene: TRBV7-9; J gene: TRBJ1-4; CDR3 protein: ASSAPGGEINEKLF
V gene: TRBV7-2; J gene: TRBJ2-7; CDR3 protein: ASSLAVAGGQDEQY
V gene: TRBV19; J gene: TRBJ2-3; CDR3 protein: ASSAISGGGSDTQY
V gene: TRBV12-5; J gene: TRBJ2-1; CDR3 protein: ASGWSYNEQF